This T cell receptor beta chain is drawn from a study of T cell responses to AZD1222 COVID-19 vaccine. About the research overall: Recipients boosted at about 4 weeks or about 12 weeks are pooled.

Germline V gene sequence: CDR1 SGHDN, CDR2 FVKESK. The CDR3 is made up of 18 amino acids. V was cut by 3 bases and J by 9 bases, with 24 bases left in between. Sequenced by immunoSEQ multiplex PCR; TCRdb stores in-frame clones only, minus some. The table lists some 130,000 clones, 93% of them singletons, with about 9.1% in the top ten. The sequences come from peripheral blood, collected on day 0 of AZD1222 vaccination. The chain links TRBV14 to TRBJ1-6; D is possibly TRBD1 (5 bases). The TCR comes from an adult in good health. CDR3 sequence: CASSQGPRQTYVFSPLHF. The CDR3, as DNA: TGTGCCAGCAGCCAGGGACCGAGACAGACCTATGTTTTTTCACCCCTCCACTTT.